This T cell receptor beta chain is drawn from a study of cytomegalovirus exposure and HLA in healthy donors. Overall study results and limits: A later analysis appeared to link common viral pathogens to several of the most significant clusters.

PCR employed 60 Vbeta and 13 Jbeta primers. Original processing notes: Later, an analysis found about 80 million unique TCR beta chains, and 8.5 million to 12 million of these were shared. TCRdb's table, derived via immunoSEQ multiplex PCR, lists solely in-frame clones and lacks some. That table is the source of V, J and clone size, and D and trimming were worked out from the DNA. The sample contains approximately 120,000 clones, 15% to 20% of which appear only once. As regards this clone: The antigen remains unidentified. This sample also contains other DNA sequences that code for the same CDR3.

Trimming cost V 5 bases and J 6 bases; bases outside gene matches: 14. The CDR3 has 17 amino acids. The germline V gene has CDR1 MGHDK and CDR2 SYGVNS. The sequenced sample was PBMCs. This chain links TRBV25-1 with TRBJ1-1; 11 bases fit TRBD1. The TCR comes from a female donor in good health and CMV-seropositive. CDR3 residues: CASSLYGTGGEEAEAFF. In nucleotides, the CDR3 is TGTGCCAGCAGTTTGTACGGGACAGGGGGAGAGGAAGCTGAAGCTTTCTTT.